What follows are 30 T cell receptor beta chains derived from one specimen sequenced in a study of OX40 agonist ivuxolimab in advanced cancers. The method was immunoSEQ multiplex PCR; TCRdb's version includes in-frame clones alone and lacks a portion of them. The data show 62,000 or so clones, 84% seen once. The specimen comprised CD4+ or CD8+ T cells sorted from blood, sampled in a trial of the OX40 agonist ivuxolimab. These receptors all stem from an adult with an advanced solid tumor such as melanoma, head and neck, liver or kidney cancer.

The genes are TRBV7-2 and TRBJ2-7; the match to TRBD1 covers 8 bases. Trimming cost V 4 bases and J 6 bases; bases outside gene matches: 8. Germline assignment: CDR1 SGHTA and CDR2 FQGNSA. The CDR3 is made up of 14 amino acids. In DNA, the CDR3 is TGTGCCAGCAGCTCCACAGGGGGAAGGGGCGAGCAGTACTTC. Its translation is CASSSTGGRGEQYF.

V gene TRBV7-8 combines with J gene TRBJ1-5; 7 bases match TRBD1. In germline, CDR1 is SGHVS, CDR2 FQNEAQ. CDR3 length: 13 amino acids. V lost 5 bases, J lost 5 bases, and 3 bases stayed unmatched. The CDR3: CASSPQGYQPQHF. The DNA for the CDR3 is TGTGCCAGCAGCCCACAGGGGTATCAGCCCCAGCATTTT.

This clone was recorded only once. The gene calls are TRBV6-6 and TRBJ2-7, with 8 bases that match TRBD2. Germline assignment: CDR1 MNHNY and CDR2 SVGAGI (reference sequence). The length of the CDR3 is 15 residues. V was clipped by 5 bases and J by 0 bases; unmatched bases: 6. CDR3 nucleotides: TGTGCCAGCAGTGGGCCAGCGGGGGTCTCCTACGAGCAGTACTTC. Its translation: CASSGPAGVSYEQYF.

CDR3 region: CASSDSGRVENTIYF. Here the CDR3 DNA reads TGTGCCAGCAGTGATTCGGGGCGAGTGGAGAACACCATATATTTT. The chain uses TRBV6-1 and TRBJ1-3; a possible D gene is TRBD1 (5 bases). The germline gives CDR1 MNHNS, CDR2 SASEGT. CDR3 length: 15 residues. The V end lost 3 bases, the J end lost 7 bases, and 16 bases lay between the germline ends.

The J gene is TRBJ2-5, the V gene TRBV19; 11 bases agree with TRBD2. The DNA end lines up better with TRBJ2-7; the J call may be wrong. CDR1 is LNHDA and CDR2 is SQIVND in the germline V gene (reference sequence). The CDR3 length is 16 residues. This chain's CDR3 is CASSNPTSGTTYEQYF. The CDR3 DNA follows: TGTGCCAGTAGTAACCCGACTAGCGGGACTACCTACGAGCAGTACTTC.

This clone was observed once. The gene calls are TRBV7-2 and TRBJ1-1; unclear D gene. The CDR3 sequence is 14 residues long. Germline CDR1 and CDR2: SGHTA and FQGNSA. Trimming cost V 6 bases and J 0 bases, with 11 bases left between them. CDR3 in amino acids: CASRPNRMNTEAFF. CDR3 in DNA: TGTGCCAGCAGGCCGAATCGGATGAACACTGAAGCTTTCTTT.

The chain links TRBV6-5 to TRBJ2-1; D perhaps matches TRBD1 (6 bases). The germline gives CDR1 MNHEY, CDR2 SVGAGI. The CDR3 runs to 15 residues. V was shortened by 8 bases and J by 3 bases, with 17 bases between the two germline ends. The CDR3 loop reads CASSPWGLDYNEQFF. As DNA, the CDR3 is TGTGCCAGCTCCCCCTGGGGGCTGGACTACAATGAGCAGTTCTTC.

The chain uses TRBV7-2 and TRBJ2-1, with D possibly matching TRBD2 (6 bases). The CDR3 runs 15 residues. The V gene lost 5 bases and the J gene lost 7 bases, with 18 bases spanning the gap. Germline V gene sequence: CDR1 SGHTA, CDR2 FQGNSA. The CDR3 protein is CASSPSRSAGNEQFF. The DNA for the CDR3 is TGTGCCAGCAGCCCCTCAAGGAGTGCGGGAAATGAGCAGTTCTTC.

The chain has TRBV11-2 and TRBJ1-5; no definite D call. Trimming took off 0 bases at V and 0 bases at J, with 6 bases between the two ends. The length of the CDR3 is 15 residues. CDR1 SGHAT and CDR2 FQNNGV come from the germline V gene. This CDR3 reads CASSLEPYSNQPQHF. The DNA for the CDR3 is TGTGCCAGCAGCTTAGAACCCTATAGCAATCAGCCCCAGCATTTT.

This chain connects TRBV19 to TRBJ2-1, with D tentatively TRBD2 (6 bases). V gave up 10 bases and J gave up 5 bases, with 21 bases separating them. CDR1 is LNHDA and CDR2 is SQIVND in the germline V gene (reference sequence). The CDR3 runs 15 residues. The CDR3 reads CATKTYGGSDNEQFF. In DNA, the CDR3 is TGTGCCACTAAAACGTACGGGGGAAGTGACAATGAGCAGTTCTTC.

In its sample, this clone was seen once. The chain employs TRBV15 and TRBJ2-7; the match to TRBD1 covers 10 bases. This CDR3 is 15 amino acids long. Unmatched junction bases numbered 5, after V lost 1 base and J lost 5 bases. The germline gives CDR1 LNHNV, CDR2 YYDKDF (reference sequence). This CDR3 reads CATSRGGTGAHEQYF. The CDR3 DNA reads as TGTGCCACCAGCAGAGGAGGGACAGGGGCCCACGAGCAGTACTTC. Using reference TRBV15 and TRBJ2-7 for the parts outside the CDR3, the full variable domain is DAMVIQNPRYQVTQFGKPVTLSCSQTLNHNVMYWYQQKSSQAPKLLFHYYDKDFNNEADTPDNFQSRRPNTSFCFLDIRSPGLGDTAMYLCATSRGGTGAHEQYFGPGTRLTVT.

The V gene is TRBV5-1, the J gene TRBJ2-1, with 11 nucleotides matching TRBD2. Losses at the gene ends were 5 bases for V and 5 bases for J; bases not matched to a gene: 0. The length of the CDR3 is 13 residues. Germline V gene lookup returns CDR1 SGHRS and CDR2 YFSETQ. The CDR3 loop is CASRTSGDNEQFF. DNA of the CDR3: TGCGCCAGCAGGACTAGCGGGGACAATGAGCAGTTCTTC.

This chain links TRBV5-5 with TRBJ1-5, with D possibly TRBD1 on 6 matching bases. V dropped 4 bases and J dropped 3 bases, with 14 bases sitting between them. The CDR3 spans 15 residues. The germline V gene encodes CDR1 SGHKS and CDR2 YYEKEE (reference sequence). CDR3 sequence reads: CASSQGQSYNQPQHF. The CDR3 DNA reads as TGTGCCAGCAGCCAGGGACAAAGTTACAATCAGCCCCAGCATTTT.

The V and J genes are TRBV5-8 and TRBJ2-5; 8 bases agree with TRBD1. Per germline, CDR1 SGHTS and CDR2 YDEGEE. This CDR3 region has 14 residues. V was pared by 6 bases and J by 2 bases, with 6 bases of the junction left unmatched. The CDR3 DNA reads as TGTGCCAGCACCGGGACAGGCCATCAAGAGACCCAGTACTTC. Amino acid sequence: CASTGTGHQETQYF.

The genes are TRBV27 and TRBJ1-3; weak D call: TRBD1 (5 bases). Trimming cost V 4 bases and J 4 bases, with 20 bases left between them. The CDR3 contains 17 residues. Germline V gives CDR1 MNHEY, CDR2 SMNVEV (reference sequence). CDR3 bases: TGTGCCAGCAGTTCCGGCCAGGGCAATCCTAGAGGAAACACCATATATTTT. It encodes CASSSGQGNPRGNTIYF.

The chain couples TRBV7-3 to TRBJ2-4, with a weak D call TRBD2 (5 bases). The CDR3 totals 15 residues. Germline assignment: CDR1 SGHTA and CDR2 FQGTGA. Between the trimmed V and J ends, which lost 2 bases and 1 base, there was a span of 9 bases. The CDR3: CASSLGQRAKNIQYF. The CDR3 DNA is TGTGCCAGCAGCTTAGGCCAGCGGGCCAAAAACATTCAGTACTTC.

The chain has TRBV29-1 and TRBJ1-1, with a weak D call TRBD1 (6 bases). The CDR3 spans 13 residues. Germline CDR1 reads SQVTM; CDR2 reads ANQGSEA. The V gene lost 3 bases and the J gene lost 1 base, with 9 bases spanning the gap. The CDR3 protein is CSVDRGQNTEAFF. Here the CDR3 DNA reads TGCAGCGTTGATAGGGGACAGAACACTGAAGCTTTCTTT.

This clone appeared a single time. The sample contains more than one DNA sequence encoding this CDR3. CDR3 protein: CSVGRDRGGKTQYF. The CDR3 DNA is TGCAGCGTTGGAAGGGACAGGGGCGGAAAGACCCAGTACTTC. The rearrangement links TRBV29-1 to TRBJ2-5; 10 bases fit TRBD1. The CDR3 is 14 residues long. Germline-derived CDR1 and CDR2 are SQVTM and ANQGSEA. V was clipped by 4 bases and J by 6 bases; unmatched bases: 8.

The chain couples TRBV5-1 to TRBJ1-1; TRBD1 is a possible D gene (5 bases). Germline CDR1 reads SGHRS; CDR2 reads YFSETQ. CDR3 size: 14 residues. Trimming removed 1 base from V and 4 bases from J, with 11 bases in between. This chain's CDR3 is CASSLSGGPTEAFF. The CDR3, as DNA: TGCGCCAGCAGCTTGAGCGGGGGTCCCACTGAAGCTTTCTTT.

The chain employs TRBV9 and TRBJ2-7, with D unclear. The CDR3 consists of 14 residues. The germline V gene encodes CDR1 SGDLS and CDR2 YYNGEE. The germline V and J ends were trimmed by 0 bases and 2 bases, with 9 bases remaining between them. CDR3 loop: CASSVGPDAYEQYF. In DNA, the CDR3 is TGTGCCAGCAGCGTAGGTCCGGATGCCTACGAGCAGTACTTC.

The V and J genes are TRBV15 and TRBJ2-3; 7 bases line up with TRBD2. This CDR3 comprises 16 residues. Germline V gene lookup returns CDR1 LNHNV and CDR2 YYDKDF (reference sequence). Germline trimming cut 7 bases from V and 2 bases from J; bases unmatched to any gene: 12. The CDR3, as DNA: TGTGCCACCACCGATAGCGGGCTTCTCCTCACAGATACGCAGTATTTT. The encoded protein is CATTDSGLLLTDTQYF.

V and J are TRBV14 and TRBJ2-2; no definite D call. Trimming removed 4 bases from V and 7 bases from J, with 10 bases in between. CDR3 size: 13 residues. Germline V gene lookup returns CDR1 SGHDN and CDR2 FVKESK. In DNA, the CDR3 is TGTGCCAGCAGCCTTCTTTTAAACGGGGAGCTGTTTTTT. Residues: CASSLLLNGELFF.

The chain couples TRBV25-1 to TRBJ2-5, with TRBD2 matching 14 bases. CDR1 and CDR2 from the germline V gene are MGHDK and SYGVNS. The CDR3 sequence is 16 residues long. Trimming removed 5 bases from V and 2 bases from J; junction bases left unmatched: 4. In nucleotides, the CDR3 is TGTGCCAGCAGTCGTAGGACTAGCGGGAGGCAAGAGACCCAGTACTTC. Translation: CASSRRTSGRQETQYF. The whole variable domain, filled in from reference TRBV25-1 and TRBJ2-5, reads EADIYQTPRYLVIGTGKKITLECSQTMGHDKMYWYQQDPGMELHLIHYSYGVNSTEKGDLSSESTVSRIRTEHFPLTLESARPSHTSQYLCASSRRTSGRQETQYFGPGTRLLVL.

V gene TRBV6-5 combines with J gene TRBJ2-1; 8 bases agree with TRBD2. The V segment lost 9 bases and the J segment 5 bases; nucleotides outside the gene matches: 6. The germline CDR1 and CDR2 sequences are MNHEY and SVGAGI. The CDR3 totals 13 residues. CDR3 coding DNA: TGTGCCAGTGGTAGCGGGATTAACAATGAGCAGTTCTTC. This translates into CASGSGINNEQFF.

The chain couples TRBV5-1 to TRBJ2-2; 7 positions match TRBD2. The CDR3 has 16 residues. The ends lost 3 bases at V and 4 bases at J; junction bases unmatched: 9. Germline CDR1 reads SGHRS; CDR2 reads YFSETQ. This CDR3 reads CASSSLRGVGTGELFF. CDR3 in DNA: TGCGCCAGCAGCTCCCTACGGGGGGTCGGCACCGGGGAGCTGTTTTTT.

V gene TRBV5-3 combines with J gene TRBJ1-3, with 10 positions matching TRBD1. TRBV5-3 is filed as an ORF, its function uncertain. V dropped 4 bases and J dropped 2; count of bases not matched to a gene: 3. The CDR3 length is 15 residues. CDR3: CARSTGTGAGNTIYF. DNA of the CDR3: TGTGCCAGAAGCACTGGGACAGGGGCTGGAAACACCATATATTTT.

The gene calls are TRBV29-1 and TRBJ2-5; either TRBD1 or TRBD2 may fit D (5 bases each). The CDR3 covers 15 residues. Trimming took off 4 bases at V and 5 bases at J, with 20 bases between the two ends. CDR1 is SQVTM, CDR2 ANQGSEA, per germline. CDR3 loop: CSVARGGSAVETQYF. The CDR3 bases are TGCAGCGTTGCGAGGGGCGGATCAGCTGTGGAGACCCAGTACTTC. The complete variable domain, with remaining parts taken from reference TRBV29-1 and TRBJ2-5, reads SAVISQKPSRDICQRGTSLTIQCQVDSQVTMMFWYRQQPGQSLTLIATANQGSEATYESGFVIDKFPISRPNLTFSTLTVSNMSPEDSSIYLCSVARGGSAVETQYFGPGTRLLVL.

The chain recombines TRBV18 with TRBJ1-1; the match to TRBD1 covers 10 bases. V was clipped by 3 bases and J by 6 bases; unmatched bases: 10. The V gene's germline CDR1 is KGHSH and CDR2 LQKENI. The CDR3 is 16 residues long. As DNA, the CDR3 is TGTGCCAGCTCACCCATCCCCCCGGACAGGGGGGCTGAAGCTTTCTTT. It translates to CASSPIPPDRGAEAFF. Combining the CDR3 with reference TRBV18 and TRBJ1-1 gives the whole variable domain NAGVMQNPRHLVRRRGQEARLRCSPMKGHSHVYWYRQLPEEGLKFMVYLQKENIIDESGMPKERFSAEFPKEGPSILRIQQVVRGDSAAYFCASSPIPPDRGAEAFFGQGTRLTVV.

Written as DNA, the CDR3 is TGTGCCAGCAGCCTAGGAGGGGCGGGACAGCCCCAGCATTTT. Its protein product is CASSLGGAGQPQHF. This chain links TRBV4-2 with TRBJ1-5, with a tentative D call TRBD1 (5 bases). The CDR3 runs 14 residues. Germline assignment: CDR1 LGHNA and CDR2 YNFKEQ. Trimming cost V 4 bases and J 7 bases, with 14 bases left between them.

V usage is TRBV29-1 and J usage is TRBJ2-7, with 7 nucleotides matching TRBD1. This CDR3 is built from 14 residues. The germline V gene encodes CDR1 SQVTM and CDR2 ANQGSEA. V was clipped by 7 bases and J by 0 bases; unmatched bases: 9. CDR3 in amino acids: CSAKTGLPSYEQYF. In DNA, the CDR3 is TGCAGCGCCAAGACAGGGCTCCCCTCCTACGAGCAGTACTTC.